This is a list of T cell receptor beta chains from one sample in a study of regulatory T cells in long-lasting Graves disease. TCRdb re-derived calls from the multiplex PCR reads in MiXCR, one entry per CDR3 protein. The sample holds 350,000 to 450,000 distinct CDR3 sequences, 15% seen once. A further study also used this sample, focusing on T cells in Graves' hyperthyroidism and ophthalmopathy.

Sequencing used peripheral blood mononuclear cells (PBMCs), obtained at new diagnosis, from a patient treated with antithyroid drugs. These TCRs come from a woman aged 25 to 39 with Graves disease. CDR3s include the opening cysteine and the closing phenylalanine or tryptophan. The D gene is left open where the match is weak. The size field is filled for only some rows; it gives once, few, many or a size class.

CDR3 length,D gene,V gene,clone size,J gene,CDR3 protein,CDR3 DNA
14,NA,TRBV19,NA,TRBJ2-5,CASSIDRSKETQYF,TGTGCCAGTAGTATAGATCGCAGTAAAGAGACCCAGTACTTC
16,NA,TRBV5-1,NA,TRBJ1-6,CASSLTGDLLDSPLHF,TGCGCCAGCAGCTTGACGGGGGACCTTCTGGATTCACCCCTCCACTTT
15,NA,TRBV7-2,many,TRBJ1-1,CASSLDLALGTEAFF,TGTGCCAGCAGCTTAGATTTAGCCCTGGGCACTGAAGCTTTCTTT
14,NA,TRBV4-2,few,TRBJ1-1,CASSQEGARVRAFF,TGTGCCAGCAGCCAAGAAGGGGCCAGGGTTCGAGCTTTCTTT
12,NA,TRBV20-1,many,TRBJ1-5,CSASGRYQPQHF,TGCAGTGCATCGGGACGTTATCAGCCCCAGCATTTT
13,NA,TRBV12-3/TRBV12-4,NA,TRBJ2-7,CASSYDWIYEQYF,TGTGCCAGCAGTTATGACTGGATCTACGAGCAGTACTTC
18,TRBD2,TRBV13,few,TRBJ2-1,CASSSWGLAGNFYNEQFF,TGTGCCAGCAGCTCTTGGGGACTAGCGGGGAACTTCTACAATGAGCAGTTCTTC
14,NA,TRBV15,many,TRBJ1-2,CATSAAQGAHGYTF,TGTGCCACCAGCGCCGCCCAGGGAGCGCATGGCTACACCTTC
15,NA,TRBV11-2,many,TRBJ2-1,CASSSLSGQTNEQFF,TGTGCCAGCAGCTCGCTCTCCGGACAGACCAATGAGCAGTTCTTC
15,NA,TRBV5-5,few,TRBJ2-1,CASSFLADPYNEQFF,TGTGCCAGCAGCTTCTTGGCAGACCCCTACAATGAGCAGTTCTTC
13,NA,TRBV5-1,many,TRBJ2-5,CASSTGAQETQYF,TGCGCCAGCAGCACCGGGGCCCAAGAGACCCAGTACTTC
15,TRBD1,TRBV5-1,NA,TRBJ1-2,CASSLEWGQTYGYTF,TGCGCCAGCAGCTTGGAATGGGGACAGACCTATGGCTACACCTTC
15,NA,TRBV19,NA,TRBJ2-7,CASSIDGDTPTEQYF,TGTGCCAGTAGTATAGATGGGGACACCCCGACCGAGCAGTACTTC
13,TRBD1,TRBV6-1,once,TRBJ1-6,CASSVTGYSSLHF,TGTGCCAGCAGTGTGACAGGGTATTCATCCCTCCACTTT
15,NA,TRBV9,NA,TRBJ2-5,CASSVDLTAEETQYF,TGTGCCAGCAGCGTAGATCTGACCGCAGAAGAGACCCAGTACTTC
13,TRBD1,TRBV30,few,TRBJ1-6,CAWGGQGNSPLHF,TGTGCCTGGGGTGGACAGGGGAATTCACCCCTCCACTTT
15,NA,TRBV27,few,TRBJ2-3,CASTRVGLGTDTQYF,TGTGCCAGCACTAGAGTCGGGTTAGGCACAGATACGCAGTATTTT
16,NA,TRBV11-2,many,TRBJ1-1,CASSLGGLRDNTEAFF,TGTGCCAGCAGCTTAGGGGGGCTAAGAGACAACACTGAAGCTTTCTTT
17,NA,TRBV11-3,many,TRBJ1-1,CASSLAHTGRVNTEAFF,TGTGCCAGCAGCTTGGCGCATACAGGGCGGGTGAACACTGAAGCTTTCTTT
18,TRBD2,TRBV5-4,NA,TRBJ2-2,CASSEPSSGSRDTGELLF,TGTGCCAGCAGCGAACCTAGTAGCGGGAGTCGCGACACCGGGGAGCTGCTTTTT
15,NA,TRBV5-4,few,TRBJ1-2,CASSFAHGGAGGYTF,TGTGCCAGCAGCTTTGCGCACGGGGGGGCGGGTGGCTACACCTTC
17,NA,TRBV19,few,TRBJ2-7,CASSMGLGSRDSYEQYF,TGTGCCAGTAGTATGGGATTAGGGAGCAGGGACTCCTACGAGCAGTACTTC
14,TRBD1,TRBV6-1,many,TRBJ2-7,CASRAGTGVREQYF,TGTGCCAGCAGGGCCGGGACAGGAGTAAGAGAGCAGTACTTC
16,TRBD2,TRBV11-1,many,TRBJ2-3,CASSPGLADFTDTQYF,TGTGCCAGCAGCCCTGGACTAGCGGACTTCACAGATACGCAGTATTTT
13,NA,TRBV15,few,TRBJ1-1,CATSGRLNTEAFF,TGTGCCACCAGCGGACGCCTGAACACTGAAGCTTTCTTT
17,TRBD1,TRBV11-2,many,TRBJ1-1,CASSPSLGTGANTEAFF,TGTGCCAGCAGCCCTAGCCTCGGGACAGGGGCCAACACTGAAGCTTTCTTT
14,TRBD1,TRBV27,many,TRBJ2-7,CASSLGTGAYEQYF,TGTGCCAGCAGCTTAGGGACAGGAGCCTACGAGCAGTACTTC
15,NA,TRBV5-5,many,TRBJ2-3,CASSRQVGATDTQYF,TGTGCCAGCAGCCGCCAAGTGGGAGCTACAGATACGCAGTATTTT
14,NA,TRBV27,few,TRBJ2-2,CASMGAVRTGELFF,TGTGCCAGCATGGGGGCGGTTCGCACCGGGGAGCTGTTTTTT
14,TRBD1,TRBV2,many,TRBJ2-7,CASSKGQGVNEQYF,TGTGCCAGCAGCAAGGGACAGGGGGTGAACGAGCAGTACTTC
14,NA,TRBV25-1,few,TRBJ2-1,CASRDSGSYNEQFF,TGTGCCAGCAGGGACAGTGGGTCCTACAATGAGCAGTTCTTC
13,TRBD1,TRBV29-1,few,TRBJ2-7,CSARTGGFYEQYF,TGCAGCGCTAGGACAGGGGGCTTCTACGAGCAGTACTTC
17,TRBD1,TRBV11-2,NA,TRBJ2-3,CASSLDLWTGGTDTQYF,TGTGCCAGCAGCTTAGATCTTTGGACAGGTGGGACAGATACGCAGTATTTT
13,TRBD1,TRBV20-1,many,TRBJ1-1,CSAAGTVGTEAFF,TGCAGTGCAGCCGGGACAGTAGGGACTGAAGCTTTCTTT
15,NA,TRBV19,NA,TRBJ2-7,CASSISSELPYEQYF,TGTGCCAGTAGTATATCCAGCGAACTACCCTACGAGCAGTACTTC
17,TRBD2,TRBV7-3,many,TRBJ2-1,CASSPTSGRWGSYEQFF,TGTGCCAGCAGCCCAACTTCCGGGAGGTGGGGGAGTTATGAGCAGTTCTTC
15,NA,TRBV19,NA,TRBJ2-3,CASSPSGVAADTQYF,TGTGCCAGTAGTCCATCCGGGGTAGCGGCAGATACGCAGTATTTT
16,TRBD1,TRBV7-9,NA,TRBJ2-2,CASTSSGTGGTGELFF,TGTGCCAGCACCAGCTCCGGGACAGGGGGAACCGGGGAGCTGTTTTTT